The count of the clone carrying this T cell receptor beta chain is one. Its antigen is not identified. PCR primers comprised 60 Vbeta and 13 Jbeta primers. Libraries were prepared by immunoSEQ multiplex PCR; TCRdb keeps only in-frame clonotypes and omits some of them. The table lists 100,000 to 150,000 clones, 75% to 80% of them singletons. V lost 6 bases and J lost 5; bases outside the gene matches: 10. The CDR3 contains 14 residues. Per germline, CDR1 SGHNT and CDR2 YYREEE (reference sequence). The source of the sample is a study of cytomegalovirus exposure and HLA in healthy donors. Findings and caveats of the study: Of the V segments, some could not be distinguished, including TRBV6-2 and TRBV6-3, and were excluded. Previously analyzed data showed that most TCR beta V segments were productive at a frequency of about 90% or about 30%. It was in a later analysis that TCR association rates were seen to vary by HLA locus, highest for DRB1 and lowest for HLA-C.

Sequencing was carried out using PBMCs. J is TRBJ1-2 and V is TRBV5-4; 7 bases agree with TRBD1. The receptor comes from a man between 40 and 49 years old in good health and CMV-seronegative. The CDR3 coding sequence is TGTGCCAGCACCAGCCAAGGGGGCTCTTATGGCTACACCTTC. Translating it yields CASTSQGGSYGYTF.